These 4 T cell receptor beta chains originate from one sample sequenced in a study of cytomegalovirus exposure and HLA in healthy donors. PCR used 60 Vbeta primers and 13 Jbeta primers. Clones were read by immunoSEQ multiplex PCR, and TCRdb kept only the in-frame ones, dropping some. This repertoire shows approximately 140,000 clones, under 80% found once; its top ten account for 2.8%. Sample: PBMCs. The receptors here all came from a male donor in good health and CMV-seronegative.

The table lists this clone with a count of one. The chain employs TRBV29-1 and TRBJ1-1, with no clear D. The CDR3 is 13 amino acids. Deletions cut 7 bases from V and 1 base from J, with 13 bases between. Germline assignment: CDR1 SQVTM and CDR2 ANQGSEA. The CDR3 DNA follows: TGCAGCGCTAATCCAGGCCAGAACACTGAAGCTTTCTTT. As protein: CSANPGQNTEAFF. Combining the CDR3 with reference TRBV29-1 and TRBJ1-1 gives the whole variable domain SAVISQKPSRDICQRGTSLTIQCQVDSQVTMMFWYRQQPGQSLTLIATANQGSEATYESGFVIDKFPISRPNLTFSTLTVSNMSPEDSSIYLCSANPGQNTEAFFGQGTRLTVV.

This chain links TRBV4-1 with TRBJ1-2; D unresolved. V was clipped by 0 bases and J by 4 bases, with 6 bases between them. Germline CDR1 and CDR2: MGHRA and YSYEKL. The CDR3 totals 13 residues. The CDR3 DNA reads TGCGCCAGCAGCCAAGAAGCGCTCTATGGCTACACCTTC. It encodes CASSQEALYGYTF.

The chain joins TRBV9 to TRBJ2-5; TRBD1 is a possible D gene (7 bases). The CDR3 totals 15 residues. Germline V gene data show CDR1 as SGDLS and CDR2 as YYNGEE. V shed 0 bases and J shed 2 bases, with 11 bases lying between them. The CDR3 DNA is TGTGCCAGCAGCGTAGGGCAGGGGGGACAAGAGACCCAGTACTTC. Protein: CASSVGQGGQETQYF.

This clone came up a few times. The rearrangement joins TRBV19 to TRBJ2-2, with D hard to call. Per germline, CDR1 LNHDA and CDR2 SQIVND (reference sequence). The CDR3 runs 15 residues. V was pared by 7 bases and J by 0 bases, with 12 bases between. This CDR3 reads CASKLQVANTGELFF. Written as DNA, the CDR3 is TGTGCCAGTAAGCTCCAGGTAGCGAACACCGGGGAGCTGTTTTTT.